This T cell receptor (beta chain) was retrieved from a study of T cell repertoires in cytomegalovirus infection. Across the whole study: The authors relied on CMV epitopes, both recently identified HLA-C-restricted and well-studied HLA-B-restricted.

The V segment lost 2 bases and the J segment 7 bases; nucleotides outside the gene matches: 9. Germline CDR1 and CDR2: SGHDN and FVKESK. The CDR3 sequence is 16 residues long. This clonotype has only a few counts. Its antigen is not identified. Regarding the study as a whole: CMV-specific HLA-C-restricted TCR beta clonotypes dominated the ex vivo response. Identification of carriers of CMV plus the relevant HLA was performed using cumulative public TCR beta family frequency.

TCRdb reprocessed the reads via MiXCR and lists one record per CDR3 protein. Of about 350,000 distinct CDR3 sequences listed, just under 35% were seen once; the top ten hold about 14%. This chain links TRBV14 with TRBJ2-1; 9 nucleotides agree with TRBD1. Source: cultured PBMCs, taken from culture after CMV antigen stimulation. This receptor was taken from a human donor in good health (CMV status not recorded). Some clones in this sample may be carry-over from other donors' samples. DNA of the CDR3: TGTGCCAGCAGCCAATTTGGACAGGGGATCGGGAATGAGCAGTTCTTC. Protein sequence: CASSQFGQGIGNEQFF.